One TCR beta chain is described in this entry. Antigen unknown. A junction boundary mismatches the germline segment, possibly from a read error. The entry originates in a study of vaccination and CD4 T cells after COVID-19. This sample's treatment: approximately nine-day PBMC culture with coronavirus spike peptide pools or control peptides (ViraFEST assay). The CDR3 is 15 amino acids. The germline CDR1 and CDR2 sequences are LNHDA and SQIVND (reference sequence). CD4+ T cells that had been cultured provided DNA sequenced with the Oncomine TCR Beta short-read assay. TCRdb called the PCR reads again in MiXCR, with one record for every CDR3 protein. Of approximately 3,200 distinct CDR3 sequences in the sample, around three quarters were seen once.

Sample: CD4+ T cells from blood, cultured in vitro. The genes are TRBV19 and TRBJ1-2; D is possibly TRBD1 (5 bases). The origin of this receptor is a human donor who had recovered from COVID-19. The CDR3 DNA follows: TGTGCCAGTAGCATAGGAGGGGCTGTTAACTATGGCTACACCTTC. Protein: CASSIGGAVNYGYTF.